These T cell receptor beta chains were read from a single sample in a study of T cell responses to AZD1222 COVID-19 vaccine. Assay: immunoSEQ multiplex PCR; the TCRdb copy retains only in-frame clones and omits some. This table holds 130,000 to 150,000 clones, over 85% found once. The sequences come from peripheral blood, collected on day 0 of AZD1222 vaccination. These receptors were obtained from an adult in good health. CDR3s include the opening cysteine and the closing phenylalanine or tryptophan. A D gene is named only where the DNA matches it firmly. Only part of the rows carry a size: once, few, many, or a class if the clone is expanded.

>NA|TRBV7-9|TRBJ1-6|15|NA
TGTGCCAGCAGCTTGGGTGGCTGGGATTATTCACCCCTCCACTTT
CASSLGGWDYSPLHF
>NA|TRBV18|TRBJ2-1|16|few
TGTGCCAGCTCACTCCGGACGGGGAACTCCTACAATGAGCAGTTCTTC
CASSLRTGNSYNEQFF
>TRBD1|TRBV19|TRBJ1-5|14|NA
TGTGCCAGTACCCTCAGGGGGGGGAATCAGCCCCAGCATTTT
CASTLRGGNQPQHF
>NA|TRBV7-2|TRBJ1-2|16|NA
TGTGCCAGCAGCTCTGCCCTACAGGGTCTCTTCAATGGCTACACCTTC
CASSSALQGLFNGYTF
>NA|TRBV28|TRBJ1-6|16|NA
TGTGCCAGCAGCCAAGCTAGGAGCTCCTATAATTCACCCCTCCACTTT
CASSQARSSYNSPLHF
>TRBD1|TRBV11-2|TRBJ1-1|15|NA
TGTGCCAGCAGCTTATCAAAGGGGGCGGCCACTGAAGCTTTCTTT
CASSLSKGAATEAFF
>TRBD1|TRBV28|TRBJ2-3|13|NA
TGTGCCAGCAGCTGGGGGACAGCCGATACGCAGTATTTT
CASSWGTADTQYF
>TRBD2|TRBV4-1|TRBJ2-7|15|NA
TGCGCCAGCAGCCAAACCGGGACTAAAACCTACGAGCAGTACTTC
CASSQTGTKTYEQYF
>NA|TRBV7-9|TRBJ1-5|16|NA
TGTGCCAGCAGCTTAAGCAGGAGCAGTTCAGATCAGCCCCAGCATTTT
CASSLSRSSSDQPQHF
>NA|TRBV5-5|TRBJ2-1|15|NA
TGTGCCAGCAGCTTGGGGCAAAGCTCCTACAATGAGCAGTTCTTC
CASSLGQSSYNEQFF
>TRBD2|TRBV18|TRBJ2-3|20|NA
TGTGCCAGCTCACCGACCGGATTTCCCGGGACTACTAAAAACGGGGATACGCAGTATTTT
CASSPTGFPGTTKNGDTQYF
>NA|TRBV3-1/TRBV3-2|TRBJ2-3|15|NA
TGTGCCAGCAGCCACCTCGGACTTTGGGGAGATACGCAGTATTTT
CASSHLGLWGDTQYF
>TRBD2|TRBV7-2|TRBJ2-7|14|NA
TGTGCCAGCAGCCGCCTGAGGAGCGGGAGAGAGCAGTACTTC
CASSRLRSGREQYF
>NA|TRBV12-3/TRBV12-4|TRBJ1-1|13|NA
TGTGCCAGCAGGCCGACAGGGAACACTGAAGCTTTCTTT
CASRPTGNTEAFF
>NA|TRBV11-2|TRBJ1-2|15|few
TGTGCCAGCAGCTTAGATTCTAGGGCAGTCTATGGCTACACCTTC
CASSLDSRAVYGYTF
>NA|TRBV29-1|TRBJ2-5|13|NA
TGCAGCGTTGATGCAGGGGCAAAAGAGACCCAGTACTTC
CSVDAGAKETQYF
>NA|TRBV27|TRBJ1-2|12|NA
TGTGCCACCCGGACCTCTCGTAGGGGCTACACCTTC
CATRTSRRGYTF